This is a list of T cell receptor beta chains from one sample in a study of cytomegalovirus exposure and HLA in healthy donors. The protocol was immunoSEQ multiplex PCR, while the TCRdb copy is restricted to in-frame clones and leaves out a portion. The table includes approximately 130,000 clones, 85% to 90% detected once. Sequencing used PBMCs. The receptors were sampled from a woman in her 30s in good health and CMV-seropositive. Each CDR3 is given with its conserved first and last residue. A D gene is named only where the DNA matches it firmly. Rows give clone size only sometimes, using once, few, many, or a class for an expanded clone.

D | size | J | V | CDR3 | DNA
TRBD1 | NA | TRBJ1-2 | TRBV11-2 | CASSQGQVNYGYTF | TGTGCCAGCAGCCAGGGACAGGTTAACTATGGCTACACCTTC
NA | NA | TRBJ1-1 | TRBV2 | CASRLEDTEAFF | TGTGCCAGCAGACTAGAAGACACTGAAGCTTTCTTT
TRBD1 | NA | TRBJ1-2 | TRBV14 | CATSSGTDGYTF | TGTGCCACCTCATCCGGGACAGATGGCTACACCTTC
NA | few | TRBJ1-5 | TRBV28 | CASSPQWDIRNSNQPQHF | TGTGCCAGCAGTCCACAATGGGACATCCGTAATAGCAATCAGCCCCAGCATTTT
NA | NA | TRBJ2-5 | TRBV20-1 | CRSGEQYF | TGCAGGTCGGGTGAGCAGTACTTC
TRBD2 | NA | TRBJ2-1 | TRBV7-2 | CASSLEAGGEQFF | TGTGCCAGCAGCTTAGAGGCGGGGGGTGAGCAGTTCTTC
TRBD1 | NA | TRBJ2-1 | TRBV9 | CASSLGTASYNEQFF | TGTGCCAGCAGCCTCGGGACAGCTTCCTACAATGAGCAGTTCTTC
TRBD2 | NA | TRBJ2-3 | TRBV4-1 | CASSQGVAGGNTRPQYF | TGCGCCAGCAGCCAAGGCGTAGCGGGGGGCAACACTCGTCCGCAGTATTTT
TRBD1 | NA | TRBJ1-4 | TRBV5-4 | CASRQGLGEEKLFF | TGTGCCAGCAGACAGGGGTTAGGGGAAGAAAAACTGTTTTTT
NA | NA | TRBJ2-1 | TRBV27 | CASSGWGEPYNEQFF | TGTGCCAGCAGTGGTTGGGGGGAGCCCTACAATGAGCAGTTCTTC
NA | NA | TRBJ2-6 | TRBV28 | CASSLLTGTGANVLTF | TGTGCCAGCAGTTTATTGACGGGGACTGGGGCCAACGTCCTGACTTTC
NA | once | TRBJ1-5 | TRBV10-3 | CAIQEGREGNQPQHF | TGTGCCATCCAAGAGGGGAGGGAGGGCAATCAGCCCCAGCATTTT
TRBD1 | NA | TRBJ1-4 | TRBV10-3 | CAIRKGASEKLFF | TGTGCCATCAGGAAGGGGGCAAGTGAAAAACTGTTTTTT
NA | few | TRBJ2-1 | TRBV30 | CAWSVMGLAEQFF | TGTGCCTGGAGTGTAATGGGACTGGCGGAGCAGTTCTTC
TRBD2 | NA | TRBJ2-1 | TRBV7-7 | CASSLGTSGYNEQFF | TGTGCTAGCAGCCTCGGGACTAGCGGATACAATGAGCAGTTCTTC
NA | once | TRBJ1-1 | TRBV7-9 | CSSSLGHQNTEAFF | TGTTCCAGCAGCCTGGGGCACCAGAACACTGAAGCTTTCTTT
NA | once | TRBJ1-4 | TRBV18 | CASSPSLLDSNEKLFF | TGTGCCAGCTCACCCTCCCTCCTTGACAGCAATGAAAAACTGTTTTTT
NA | NA | TRBJ1-3 | TRBV28 | CASSSPGSRNTIYF | TGTGCCAGCAGCTCCCCGGGGTCGAGAAACACCATATATTTT
TRBD1 | NA | TRBJ1-4 | TRBV30 | CAWSTGTGEKLFF | TGTGCCTGGAGTACCGGGACAGGTGAAAAACTGTTTTTT
TRBD1 | NA | TRBJ1-4 | TRBV6-1 | CASRTGGAANEKLFF | TGTGCCAGCAGGACAGGGGGCGCAGCTAATGAAAAACTGTTTTTT